The sequence of this T cell receptor beta chain was determined in a study of cytomegalovirus exposure and HLA in healthy donors. This table comes from immunoSEQ multiplex PCR, and its TCRdb copy is limited to in-frame clones, with some not included. Of about 150,000 clones in the sample, 91% were seen once. Study findings and constraints: Associated with cytomegalovirus, according to the listing, were 164 TCR beta chains.

On this clone itself: Its antigen is as yet unknown.

The V end was cut by 4 bases, the J end by 5 bases, with 27 bases between. This CDR3 is 18 amino acids long. Germline loops: CDR1 SGHNT, CDR2 YYREEE (reference sequence). The origin of this receptor is a young man in good health and CMV-seronegative. V and J are TRBV5-4 and TRBJ1-1; D is perhaps TRBD1 (6 bases). The sequenced material came from PBMCs. In DNA form, the CDR3 reads TGTGCCAGCAGCCGCCCCCCCCCAGGGGAAAGAAGGGGGACTGAAGCTTTCTTT. As protein: CASSRPPPGERRGTEAFF.